This T cell receptor beta chain was observed in a study of cytomegalovirus exposure and HLA in healthy donors. This CDR3 is built from 11 residues. The V gene lost 0 bases and the J gene lost 3 bases, with 3 bases spanning the gap. Germline V gene data show CDR1 as GTSNPN and CDR2 as SVGIG (reference sequence). Primers for the PCR totalled 60 Vbeta and 13 Jbeta. Some clones are missing from TCRdb's copy, which holds only in-frame ones; the method was immunoSEQ multiplex PCR. The profile covers approximately 76,000 clones, with around 80% appearing a single time and 2.5% taken by the ten largest. With regard to this clone: Distinct nucleotide sequences in the sample also encode this CDR3.

This chain joins TRBV30 and TRBJ2-7; D is undetermined. The sample consisted of PBMCs. This TCR was sampled from a man aged 25 to 40 in good health and CMV-seronegative. This CDR3 is CAWSVLYEQYF. CDR3 bases: TGTGCCTGGAGTGTACTCTACGAGCAGTACTTC.